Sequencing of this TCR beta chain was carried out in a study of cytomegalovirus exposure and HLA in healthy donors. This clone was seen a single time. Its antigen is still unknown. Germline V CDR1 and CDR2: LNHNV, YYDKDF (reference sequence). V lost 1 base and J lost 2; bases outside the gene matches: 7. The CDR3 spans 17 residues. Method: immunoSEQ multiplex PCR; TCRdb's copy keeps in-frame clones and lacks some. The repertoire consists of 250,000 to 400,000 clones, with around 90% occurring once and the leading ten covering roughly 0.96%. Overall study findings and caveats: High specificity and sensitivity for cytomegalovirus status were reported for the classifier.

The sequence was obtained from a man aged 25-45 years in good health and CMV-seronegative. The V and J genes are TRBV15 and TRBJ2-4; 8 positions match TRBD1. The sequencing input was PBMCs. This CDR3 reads CATSRAGQDMSKNIQYF. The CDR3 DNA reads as TGTGCCACCAGCAGAGCGGGACAGGATATGTCCAAAAACATTCAGTACTTC.